This T cell receptor (beta chain) derives from a study of blood T cell repertoires in COVID-19. Trimming cost V 5 bases and J 5 bases; bases outside gene matches: 11. The CDR3 length is 15 residues. Germline CDR1 and CDR2: MDHEN and SYDVKM. Clones were read by immunoSEQ multiplex PCR, and TCRdb kept only the in-frame ones, dropping some. The table records some 370,000 clones, more than 75% of them present only once. Seattle patients were enrolled while actively infected and followed longitudinally. This clone was detected only a few times. The chain carries TRBV28 and TRBJ1-1; 7 bases agree with TRBD1. This receptor was taken from a woman between 25 and 40 years old with COVID-19, enrolled during active disease. The sequenced material came from peripheral blood. For the CDR3, the DNA is TGTGCCAGCAGTCTATCCACCAGGGGGAGGACTGAAGCTTTCTTT. Amino acid sequence: CASSLSTRGRTEAFF.